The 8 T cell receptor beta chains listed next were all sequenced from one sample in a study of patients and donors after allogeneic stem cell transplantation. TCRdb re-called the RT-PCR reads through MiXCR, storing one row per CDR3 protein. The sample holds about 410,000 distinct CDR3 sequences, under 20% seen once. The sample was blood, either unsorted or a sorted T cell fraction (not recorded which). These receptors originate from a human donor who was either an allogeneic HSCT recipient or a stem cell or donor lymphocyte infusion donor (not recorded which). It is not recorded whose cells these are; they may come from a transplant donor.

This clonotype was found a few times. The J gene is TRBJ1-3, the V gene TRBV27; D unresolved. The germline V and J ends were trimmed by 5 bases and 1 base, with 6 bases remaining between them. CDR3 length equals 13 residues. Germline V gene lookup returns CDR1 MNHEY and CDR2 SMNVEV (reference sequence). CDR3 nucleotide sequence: TGTGCCAGCAGTGACTTTTCTGGAAACACCATATATTTT. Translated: CASSDFSGNTIYF.

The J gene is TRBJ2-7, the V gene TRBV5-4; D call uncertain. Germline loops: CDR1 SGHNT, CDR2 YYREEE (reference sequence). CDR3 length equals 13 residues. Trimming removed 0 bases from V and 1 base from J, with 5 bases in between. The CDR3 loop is CASSLETSYEQYF. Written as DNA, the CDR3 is TGTGCCAGCAGCTTGGAGACGTCCTACGAGCAGTACTTC.

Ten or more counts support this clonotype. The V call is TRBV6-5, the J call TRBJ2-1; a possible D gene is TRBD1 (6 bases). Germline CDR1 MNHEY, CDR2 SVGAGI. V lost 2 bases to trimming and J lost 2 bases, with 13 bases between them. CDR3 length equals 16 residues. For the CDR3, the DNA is TGTGCCAGCAGTTACACAGGGATTGGCACCTACAATGAGCAGTTCTTC. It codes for CASSYTGIGTYNEQFF.

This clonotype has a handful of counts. The chain's CDR3 is CASSPTGFTYEQYF. For the CDR3, the DNA is TGCGCCAGCAGCCCGACAGGTTTCACCTACGAGCAGTACTTC. The V gene is TRBV4-1, the J gene TRBJ2-7; maybe TRBD1 (6 bases). The ends were cut back, 4 bases at V and 2 bases at J, with 12 bases in the middle. This CDR3 contains 14 residues. Germline V CDR1 and CDR2: MGHRA, YSYEKL.

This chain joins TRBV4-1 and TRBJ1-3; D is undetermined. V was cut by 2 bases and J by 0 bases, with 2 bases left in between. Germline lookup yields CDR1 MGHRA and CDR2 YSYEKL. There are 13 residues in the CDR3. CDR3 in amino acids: CASSQTSGNTIYF. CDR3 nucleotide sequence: TGCGCCAGCAGCCAAACCTCTGGAAACACCATATATTTT.

The CDR3 is CASSEEAFF. The CDR3 DNA follows: TGTGCCAGCAGTGAAGAAGCTTTCTTT. The chain is built from TRBV6-1 and TRBJ1-1; D remains ambiguous. The CDR3 spans 9 residues. Trimming cost V 1 base and J 9 bases, with 0 bases left between them. The germline V gene encodes CDR1 MNHNS and CDR2 SASEGT.

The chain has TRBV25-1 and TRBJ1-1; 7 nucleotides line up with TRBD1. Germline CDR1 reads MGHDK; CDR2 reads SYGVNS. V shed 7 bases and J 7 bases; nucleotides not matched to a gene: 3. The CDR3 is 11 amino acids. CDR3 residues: CASIQGNEAFF. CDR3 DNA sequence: TGTGCCAGCATACAGGGGAATGAAGCTTTCTTT.

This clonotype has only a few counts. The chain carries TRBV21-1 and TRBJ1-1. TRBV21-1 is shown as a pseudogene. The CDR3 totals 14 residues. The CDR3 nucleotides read TGTGCCAGCAGCCCAGTGGGCCCGAACACTGAAGCTTTCTTT. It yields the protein CASSPVGPNTEAFF.